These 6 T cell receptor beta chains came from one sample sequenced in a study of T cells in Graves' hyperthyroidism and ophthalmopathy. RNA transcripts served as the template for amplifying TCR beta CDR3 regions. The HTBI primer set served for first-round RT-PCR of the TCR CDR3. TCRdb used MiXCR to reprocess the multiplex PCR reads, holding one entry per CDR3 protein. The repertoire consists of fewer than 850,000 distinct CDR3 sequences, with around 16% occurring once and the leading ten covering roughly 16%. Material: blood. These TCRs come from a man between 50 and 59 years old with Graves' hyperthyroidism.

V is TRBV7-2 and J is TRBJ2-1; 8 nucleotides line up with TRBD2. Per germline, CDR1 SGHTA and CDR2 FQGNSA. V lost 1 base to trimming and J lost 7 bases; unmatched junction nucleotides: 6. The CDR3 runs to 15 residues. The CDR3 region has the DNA TGTGCCAGCAGCTTAGACAGCGGGAGTGTGAATGAGCAGTTCTTC. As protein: CASSLDSGSVNEQFF.

The CDR3 nucleotides read TGTGCCAGCAGTTCCGGGACACGGAGATGGGAAAAACTGTTTTTT. Protein sequence: CASSSGTRRWEKLFF. The chain uses TRBV6-9 and TRBJ1-4, with a possible D match to TRBD1 (6 bases). Germline CDR1 reads MNHGY; CDR2 reads SVAAGI. Trimming removed 4 bases from V and 8 bases from J, with 17 bases in between. The CDR3 is made up of 15 amino acids.

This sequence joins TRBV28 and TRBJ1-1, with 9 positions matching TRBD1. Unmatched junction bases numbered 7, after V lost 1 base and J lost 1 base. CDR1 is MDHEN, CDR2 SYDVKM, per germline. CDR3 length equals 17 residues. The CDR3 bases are TGTGCCAGCAGTTTATTGGGACAGGGAAGCGGGAACACTGAAGCTTTCTTT. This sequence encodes CASSLLGQGSGNTEAFF.

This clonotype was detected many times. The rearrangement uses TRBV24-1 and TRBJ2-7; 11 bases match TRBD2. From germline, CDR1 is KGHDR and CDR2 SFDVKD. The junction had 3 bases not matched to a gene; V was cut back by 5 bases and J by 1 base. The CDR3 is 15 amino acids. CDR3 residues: CATSGGLAESYEQYF. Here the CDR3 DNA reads TGTGCCACCAGTGGGGGACTAGCGGAGTCCTACGAGCAGTACTTC.

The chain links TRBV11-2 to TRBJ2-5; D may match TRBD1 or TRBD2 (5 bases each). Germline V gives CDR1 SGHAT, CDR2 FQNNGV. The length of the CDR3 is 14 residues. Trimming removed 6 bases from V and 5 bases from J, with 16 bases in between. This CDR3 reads CASRAGVYRETQYF. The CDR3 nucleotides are TGTGCCAGCAGGGCCGGGGTATACAGGGAGACCCAGTACTTC.

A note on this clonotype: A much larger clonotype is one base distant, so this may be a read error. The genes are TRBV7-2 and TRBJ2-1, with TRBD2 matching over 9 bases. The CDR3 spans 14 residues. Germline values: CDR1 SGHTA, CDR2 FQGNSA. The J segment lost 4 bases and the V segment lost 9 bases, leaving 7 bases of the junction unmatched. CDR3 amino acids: CASVTSGEYNEQFF. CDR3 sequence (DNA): TGTGCCAGTGTGACTAGCGGAGAGTACAATGAGCAGTTCTTC. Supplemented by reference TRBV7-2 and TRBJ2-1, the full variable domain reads GAGVSQSPSNKVTEKGKDVELRCDPISGHTALYWYRQSLGQGLEFLIYFQGNSAPDKSGLPSDRFSAERTGGSVSTLTIQRTQQEDSAVYLCASVTSGEYNEQFFGPGTRLTVL.